This T cell receptor beta chain derives from a study of cytomegalovirus exposure and HLA in healthy donors. Overall study findings and caveats: Altogether, 150 to 200 TCR beta chains were recorded as cytomegalovirus-associated. In a later analysis, V- and J-gene trimming of beta chains associated with a DCLRE1C missense variant, replicated independently.

It was with 60 Vbeta and 13 Jbeta primers that the PCR ran. Sequenced by immunoSEQ multiplex PCR; TCRdb stores in-frame clones only, minus some. The table shows about 70,000 clones, with roughly 85% occurring only once. Comment on this clone: Its antigen remains unknown.

The source is a young woman in good health and CMV-seronegative. Sequencing input: PBMCs.

This CDR3 reads CASTPIGTSGRRLGNEQFF. CDR3 nucleotides: TGTGCCAGCACTCCGATCGGGACTAGCGGGAGAAGATTAGGCAATGAGCAGTTCTTC. This rearrangement joins TRBV18 to TRBJ2-1, with 14 positions matching TRBD2. V dropped 8 bases and J dropped 6; count of bases not matched to a gene: 18. The CDR3 runs 19 residues. In germline, CDR1 is KGHSH, CDR2 LQKENI.